The 23 T cell receptor beta chains reported below all come from one sample, sequenced in a study of T cells in Graves' hyperthyroidism and ophthalmopathy. TCR beta CDR3 region amplification was performed from RNA transcripts. First-round RT-PCR of the TCR CDR3 relied on the HTBI primer set. MiXCR was run by TCRdb on the multiplex PCR reads, yielding one entry per CDR3 protein. The sample yields about 500,000 distinct CDR3 sequences, over 45% seen once. The sample was peripheral blood or thyroid tissue (not recorded which). Source of these receptors: an adult woman with Graves' disease, either hyperthyroidism or ophthalmopathy (not recorded which).

The genes are TRBV29-1 and TRBJ1-2; the D gene is possibly TRBD1 (5 bases). Looked up from germline, CDR1 is SQVTM and CDR2 is ANQGSEA. The CDR3 sequence is 14 residues long. V dropped 5 bases and J dropped 5 bases, with 18 bases sitting between them. In nucleotides, the CDR3 is TGCAGCGTTTACAGCTTTGGGACTGGGTATGGCTACACCTTC. This gives the protein CSVYSFGTGYGYTF.

The chain combines TRBV20-1 with TRBJ2-5, with D perhaps TRBD1 (6 bases). Germline V gives CDR1 DFQATT, CDR2 SNEGSKA (reference sequence). The germline V and J ends were trimmed by 6 bases and 6 bases, with 17 bases remaining between them. This CDR3 comprises 13 residues. The CDR3 DNA sequence: TGCAGTGCCACAGGGACCCTAGGCCAGACCCAGTACTTC. As protein: CSATGTLGQTQYF.

This clonotype showed up many times. The chain links TRBV5-5 to TRBJ1-6, with TRBD1 matching over 7 bases. Trimming removed 0 bases from V and 7 bases from J; junction bases left unmatched: 7. The CDR3 totals 16 residues. From germline, CDR1 is SGHKS and CDR2 YYEKEE (reference sequence). CDR3 amino acids: CASSLEGGAENSPLHF. The CDR3 DNA is TGTGCCAGCAGCTTGGAAGGGGGCGCGGAGAATTCACCCCTCCACTTT. The full variable domain, its missing parts supplied by reference TRBV5-5 and TRBJ1-6, is DAGVTQSPTHLIKTRGQQVTLRCSPISGHKSVSWYQQVLGQGPQFIFQYYEKEERGRGNFPDRFSARQFPNYSSELNVNALLLGDSALYLCASSLEGGAENSPLHFGNGTRLTVT.

In its sample, this clonotype was seen once. The chain couples TRBV29-1 to TRBJ2-5; TRBD2 agrees at 7 bases. Germline lookup yields CDR1 SQVTM and CDR2 ANQGSEA. V was clipped by 4 bases and J by 2 bases; unmatched bases: 10. The CDR3 runs 15 residues. CDR3 in amino acids: CSVVLSGMGQETQYF. The CDR3 DNA reads TGCAGCGTTGTTCTCAGCGGGATGGGGCAAGAGACCCAGTACTTC. Full variable domain (missing parts from reference TRBV29-1 and TRBJ2-5): SAVISQKPSRDICQRGTSLTIQCQVDSQVTMMFWYRQQPGQSLTLIATANQGSEATYESGFVIDKFPISRPNLTFSTLTVSNMSPEDSSIYLCSVVLSGMGQETQYFGPGTRLLVL.

In its sample, this clonotype was seen many times. This sequence joins TRBV10-2 and TRBJ1-2, with 7 bases that match TRBD1. The CDR3 sequence is 18 residues long. The germline CDR1 and CDR2 sequences are WSHSY and SAAADI. Losses at the gene ends were 0 bases for V and 5 bases for J; bases not matched to a gene: 15. CDR3 in DNA: TGCGCCAGCAGTGAGTCACAAGCAACCGGGACAGTCCTTTATGGCTACACCTTC. It encodes CASSESQATGTVLYGYTF.

The chain carries TRBV27 and TRBJ1-6; 8 bases fit TRBD1. Germline V CDR1 and CDR2: MNHEY, SMNVEV (reference sequence). The trim removed 2 bases at V and 2 bases at J, leaving 8 bases unmatched. This CDR3 is built from 18 residues. CDR3 protein: CASSLRGDRPAYNSPLHF. The CDR3 DNA follows: TGTGCCAGCAGTTTACGGGGGGACAGGCCTGCCTATAATTCACCCCTCCACTTT.

On this clonotype: This sequence may be a read error, since a much larger clone differs from it by one base. The V gene is TRBV7-2, the J gene TRBJ2-5; tentatively, D is TRBD1 or TRBD2 (7 bases each). V was clipped by 3 bases and J by 7 bases, with 18 bases between them. Germline CDR1 is SGHTA and CDR2 is FQGNSA. The CDR3 runs 15 residues. The CDR3, as DNA: TGTGCCAGCAGCTTGGGGAGGGGGCCTCGAGGGACCCAGTACTTC. It encodes CASSLGRGPRGTQYF.

J is TRBJ2-1 and V is TRBV15; the match to TRBD1 covers 7 bases. There are 14 residues in the CDR3. Trimming removed 3 bases from V and 6 bases from J; junction bases left unmatched: 5. The germline gives CDR1 LNHNV, CDR2 YYDKDF (reference sequence). The CDR3 sequence: CATSSSTGSNEQFF. CDR3 nucleotide sequence: TGTGCCACCAGCAGTTCGACAGGGAGCAATGAGCAGTTCTTC.

About this clonotype: At one of its ends the junction is not consistent with the germline gene, which may arise from a read error. The chain recombines TRBV15 with TRBJ1-2, with 9 bases matching TRBD1. The CDR3 loop spans 14 amino acids. CDR1 LNHNV and CDR2 YYDKDF come from the germline V gene (reference sequence). The CDR3 DNA sequence: TGTGCCGCCAGCACCAGGACAGGGGACGGCGGCTACACCTTC. Translated: CAASTRTGDGGYTF.

A word on this clonotype: One junction end does not reproduce the germline sequence, and a read error may be involved. The rearrangement joins TRBV9 to TRBJ2-3, with TRBD2 matching over 9 bases. The V gene's germline CDR1 is SGDLS and CDR2 YYNGEE. This CDR3 contains 14 residues. The CDR3 protein is CASNVGLAGIAQYF. The CDR3 nucleotides read TGTGCCAGCAACGTAGGGCTAGCGGGAATAGCGCAGTATTTT.

Only a few counts were recorded for this clonotype. This chain uses TRBV20-1 with TRBJ2-7; no firm D call. V was clipped by 1 base and J by 9 bases, with 19 bases between them. Germline-derived CDR1 and CDR2 are DFQATT and SNEGSKA (reference sequence). The CDR3 spans 14 residues. CDR3 residues: CSARVLGLVGAQYF. The CDR3 region has the DNA TGCAGTGCTAGAGTATTGGGTTTAGTCGGAGCGCAGTACTTC.

A few counts support this clonotype. The V call is TRBV6-5, the J call TRBJ1-4; D unclear. Trimming removed 6 bases from V and 4 bases from J, with 12 bases in between. Germline V gene data show CDR1 as MNHEY and CDR2 as SVGAGI. The CDR3 is made up of 14 amino acids. CDR3 DNA sequence: TGTGCCAGCAGCTCTAGCCAGTTTAATGAAAAACTGTTTTTT. Translation gives CASSSSQFNEKLFF.

In this sample, this clonotype turned up a few times. The V call is TRBV28, the J call TRBJ1-5, with a possible D match to TRBD1 (5 bases). The V end lost 5 bases, the J end lost 7 bases, and 12 bases lay between the germline ends. The CDR3 totals 13 residues. Germline V lookup: CDR1 MDHEN, CDR2 SYDVKM. In DNA, the CDR3 is TGTGCCAGCAGTCTGGACGGGGGGCAGCCCCAGCATTTT. Amino acids: CASSLDGGQPQHF. The whole variable domain, remainder taken from reference TRBV28 and TRBJ1-5, is DVKVTQSSRYLVKRTGEKVFLECVQDMDHENMFWYRQDPGLGLRLIYFSYDVKMKEKGDIPEGYSVSREKKERFSLILESASTNQTSMYLCASSLDGGQPQHFGDGTRLSIL.

This rearrangement joins TRBV29-1 to TRBJ2-5; tentatively, D is TRBD1 (5 bases). The CDR3 spans 16 residues. V shed 2 bases and J shed 6 bases, with 22 bases lying between them. Per the germline V gene, CDR1 is SQVTM and CDR2 is ANQGSEA. The CDR3 nucleotides read TGCAGCGTTGAATTCTTAACCGCGGACACTCAACAGACCCAGTACTTC. Translated: CSVEFLTADTQQTQYF.

Regarding this clonotype: A much larger clone lies a single base off, so this may be a read error. The CDR3 does not close with the conserved phenylalanine or tryptophan, likely indicating a read error. The V call is TRBV11-2, the J call TRBJ1-4, with TRBD1 matching 8 bases. Unmatched junction bases numbered 12, after V lost 6 bases and J lost 3 bases. CDR3 length equals 17 residues. Germline lookup yields CDR1 SGHAT and CDR2 FQNNGV. This CDR3 is CASSSSLRGRSNEKLFS. In DNA form, the CDR3 reads TGTGCCAGCAGTTCGTCACTCAGGGGGCGGTCTAATGAAAAACTGTTTTCT.

This chain links TRBV7-9 with TRBJ2-5; tentative D call: TRBD1 (6 bases). CDR1 SEHNR and CDR2 FQNEAQ come from the germline V gene (reference sequence). The CDR3 loop spans 13 amino acids. V was cut by 1 base and J by 7 bases, with 10 bases left in between. The CDR3 loop reads CASSLDRVRTQYF. The CDR3 nucleotides are TGTGCCAGCAGCTTAGACAGGGTCAGGACCCAGTACTTC. Drawing the rest from reference TRBV7-9 and TRBJ2-5, the complete variable domain is DTGVSQNPRHKITKRGQNVTFRCDPISEHNRLYWYRQTLGQGPEFLTYFQNEAQLEKSRLLSDRFSAERPKGSFSTLEIQRTEQGDSAMYLCASSLDRVRTQYFGPGTRLLVL.

This sequence joins TRBV9 and TRBJ2-7; 12 bases agree with TRBD1. The V gene end was trimmed by 5 bases and the J gene end by 5 bases; junction bases not matched to a gene: 14. Germline-derived CDR1 and CDR2 are SGDLS and YYNGEE. CDR3 length: 17 residues. The CDR3 DNA reads TGTGCCAGCAGTGACGTCTGGGCGGGACAGGGGGCGGACGAGCAGTACTTC. Protein sequence: CASSDVWAGQGADEQYF.

This clonotype was counted a few times. The V and J genes are TRBV5-4 and TRBJ2-7; D gene ambiguous. V was pared by 2 bases and J by 4 bases, with 16 bases between. Germline assignment: CDR1 SGHNT and CDR2 YYREEE (reference sequence). The CDR3 has 15 residues. This CDR3 is CASSFPSSPSYEQYF. The CDR3 nucleotides are TGTGCCAGCAGCTTCCCTTCTTCCCCTTCTTACGAGCAGTACTTC.

This clonotype came up a few times. V and J are TRBV10-3 and TRBJ1-4, with D possibly matching TRBD1 (5 bases). The germline V gene encodes CDR1 ENHRY and CDR2 SYGVKD. CDR3 length equals 12 residues. Trimming shortened V by 8 bases and J by 4 bases, and 8 bases separated the two germline ends. The DNA of the CDR3 is TGTGCCATCCGGGGGTATAATGAAAAACTGTTTTTT. It specifies CAIRGYNEKLFF.

This chain uses TRBV29-1 with TRBJ1-1; no firm D call. Germline V gene lookup returns CDR1 SQVTM and CDR2 ANQGSEA. V lost 7 bases, J lost 7 bases, and 13 bases lay in between. The length of the CDR3 is 11 residues. CDR3 coding DNA: TGCAGCGCACCCTTTGGCGGTGAAGCTTTCTTT. This sequence encodes CSAPFGGEAFF.

The chain is built from TRBV3-1 and TRBJ2-2; 8 positions agree with TRBD2. Germline V gene lookup returns CDR1 LGHDT and CDR2 YNNKEL (reference sequence). The CDR3 is made up of 15 amino acids. After removal of 4 bases from V and 4 bases from J, the junction contained 5 bases not matched to a gene. The CDR3 sequence is CASSPAGTSTGELFF. The CDR3 coding sequence is TGTGCCAGCAGCCCGGCCGGGACTAGCACCGGGGAGCTGTTTTTT.

In this sample, this clonotype turned up many times. V gene TRBV4-1 combines with J gene TRBJ2-5; D not certain. Trimming took off 4 bases at V and 2 bases at J, with 8 bases between the two ends. CDR1 and CDR2 (germline): MGHRA, YSYEKL. This CDR3 has 13 amino acids. DNA for the CDR3: TGCGCCAGCAGCCGGGTTCTTCAAGAGACCCAGTACTTC. Translation: CASSRVLQETQYF.

The chain recombines TRBV29-1 with TRBJ1-3, with a tentative D call TRBD1 (5 bases). CDR1 SQVTM and CDR2 ANQGSEA come from the germline V gene. The length of the CDR3 is 13 residues. Trimming left V 7 bases short and J 8 bases short, with 18 bases between. The CDR3 DNA reads TGCAGCGGCCGGGGGGGGGATGGCTACACCATATATTTT. Amino acids: CSGRGGDGYTIYF.